What follows are 3 T cell receptor beta chains derived from one specimen sequenced in a study of cytomegalovirus exposure and HLA in healthy donors. The repertoire was sequenced with immunoSEQ multiplex PCR; TCRdb's copy has only in-frame clones and lacks some. This table has over 130,000 clones, around nine tenths appearing once. The sequencing input was PBMCs. Receptor source: a man aged 18-30 years in good health and CMV-seropositive.

This chain links TRBV5-4 with TRBJ1-3; tentatively, D is TRBD1 (5 bases). Trimming removed 2 bases from V and 8 bases from J, with 17 bases in between. Germline V gene sequence: CDR1 SGHNT, CDR2 YYREEE (reference sequence). This CDR3 is 15 amino acids long. DNA of the CDR3: TGTGCCAGCAGCTTCGGCGGGACTGAGCCGGACACCATATATTTT. This encodes CASSFGGTEPDTIYF.

The chain uses TRBV27 and TRBJ2-5, with 11 positions matching TRBD2. The CDR3 runs to 16 residues. Germline CDR1 and CDR2: MNHEY and SMNVEV (reference sequence). V lost 8 bases and J lost 5; bases outside the gene matches: 13. In nucleotides, the CDR3 is TGTGCCAGCGGGCTTACTAGCGGGGGAGGATGGGAGACCCAGTACTTC. It translates to CASGLTSGGGWETQYF.

The V call is TRBV4-1, the J call TRBJ2-5; tentative D call: TRBD1 (6 bases). The CDR3 is 16 residues long. The V end was cut by 2 bases, the J end by 4 bases, with 17 bases between. The germline V gene has CDR1 MGHRA and CDR2 YSYEKL. CDR3 in amino acids: CASSQISRGRVETQYF. The CDR3 DNA reads TGCGCCAGCAGCCAAATTTCCAGGGGCCGGGTAGAGACCCAGTACTTC.